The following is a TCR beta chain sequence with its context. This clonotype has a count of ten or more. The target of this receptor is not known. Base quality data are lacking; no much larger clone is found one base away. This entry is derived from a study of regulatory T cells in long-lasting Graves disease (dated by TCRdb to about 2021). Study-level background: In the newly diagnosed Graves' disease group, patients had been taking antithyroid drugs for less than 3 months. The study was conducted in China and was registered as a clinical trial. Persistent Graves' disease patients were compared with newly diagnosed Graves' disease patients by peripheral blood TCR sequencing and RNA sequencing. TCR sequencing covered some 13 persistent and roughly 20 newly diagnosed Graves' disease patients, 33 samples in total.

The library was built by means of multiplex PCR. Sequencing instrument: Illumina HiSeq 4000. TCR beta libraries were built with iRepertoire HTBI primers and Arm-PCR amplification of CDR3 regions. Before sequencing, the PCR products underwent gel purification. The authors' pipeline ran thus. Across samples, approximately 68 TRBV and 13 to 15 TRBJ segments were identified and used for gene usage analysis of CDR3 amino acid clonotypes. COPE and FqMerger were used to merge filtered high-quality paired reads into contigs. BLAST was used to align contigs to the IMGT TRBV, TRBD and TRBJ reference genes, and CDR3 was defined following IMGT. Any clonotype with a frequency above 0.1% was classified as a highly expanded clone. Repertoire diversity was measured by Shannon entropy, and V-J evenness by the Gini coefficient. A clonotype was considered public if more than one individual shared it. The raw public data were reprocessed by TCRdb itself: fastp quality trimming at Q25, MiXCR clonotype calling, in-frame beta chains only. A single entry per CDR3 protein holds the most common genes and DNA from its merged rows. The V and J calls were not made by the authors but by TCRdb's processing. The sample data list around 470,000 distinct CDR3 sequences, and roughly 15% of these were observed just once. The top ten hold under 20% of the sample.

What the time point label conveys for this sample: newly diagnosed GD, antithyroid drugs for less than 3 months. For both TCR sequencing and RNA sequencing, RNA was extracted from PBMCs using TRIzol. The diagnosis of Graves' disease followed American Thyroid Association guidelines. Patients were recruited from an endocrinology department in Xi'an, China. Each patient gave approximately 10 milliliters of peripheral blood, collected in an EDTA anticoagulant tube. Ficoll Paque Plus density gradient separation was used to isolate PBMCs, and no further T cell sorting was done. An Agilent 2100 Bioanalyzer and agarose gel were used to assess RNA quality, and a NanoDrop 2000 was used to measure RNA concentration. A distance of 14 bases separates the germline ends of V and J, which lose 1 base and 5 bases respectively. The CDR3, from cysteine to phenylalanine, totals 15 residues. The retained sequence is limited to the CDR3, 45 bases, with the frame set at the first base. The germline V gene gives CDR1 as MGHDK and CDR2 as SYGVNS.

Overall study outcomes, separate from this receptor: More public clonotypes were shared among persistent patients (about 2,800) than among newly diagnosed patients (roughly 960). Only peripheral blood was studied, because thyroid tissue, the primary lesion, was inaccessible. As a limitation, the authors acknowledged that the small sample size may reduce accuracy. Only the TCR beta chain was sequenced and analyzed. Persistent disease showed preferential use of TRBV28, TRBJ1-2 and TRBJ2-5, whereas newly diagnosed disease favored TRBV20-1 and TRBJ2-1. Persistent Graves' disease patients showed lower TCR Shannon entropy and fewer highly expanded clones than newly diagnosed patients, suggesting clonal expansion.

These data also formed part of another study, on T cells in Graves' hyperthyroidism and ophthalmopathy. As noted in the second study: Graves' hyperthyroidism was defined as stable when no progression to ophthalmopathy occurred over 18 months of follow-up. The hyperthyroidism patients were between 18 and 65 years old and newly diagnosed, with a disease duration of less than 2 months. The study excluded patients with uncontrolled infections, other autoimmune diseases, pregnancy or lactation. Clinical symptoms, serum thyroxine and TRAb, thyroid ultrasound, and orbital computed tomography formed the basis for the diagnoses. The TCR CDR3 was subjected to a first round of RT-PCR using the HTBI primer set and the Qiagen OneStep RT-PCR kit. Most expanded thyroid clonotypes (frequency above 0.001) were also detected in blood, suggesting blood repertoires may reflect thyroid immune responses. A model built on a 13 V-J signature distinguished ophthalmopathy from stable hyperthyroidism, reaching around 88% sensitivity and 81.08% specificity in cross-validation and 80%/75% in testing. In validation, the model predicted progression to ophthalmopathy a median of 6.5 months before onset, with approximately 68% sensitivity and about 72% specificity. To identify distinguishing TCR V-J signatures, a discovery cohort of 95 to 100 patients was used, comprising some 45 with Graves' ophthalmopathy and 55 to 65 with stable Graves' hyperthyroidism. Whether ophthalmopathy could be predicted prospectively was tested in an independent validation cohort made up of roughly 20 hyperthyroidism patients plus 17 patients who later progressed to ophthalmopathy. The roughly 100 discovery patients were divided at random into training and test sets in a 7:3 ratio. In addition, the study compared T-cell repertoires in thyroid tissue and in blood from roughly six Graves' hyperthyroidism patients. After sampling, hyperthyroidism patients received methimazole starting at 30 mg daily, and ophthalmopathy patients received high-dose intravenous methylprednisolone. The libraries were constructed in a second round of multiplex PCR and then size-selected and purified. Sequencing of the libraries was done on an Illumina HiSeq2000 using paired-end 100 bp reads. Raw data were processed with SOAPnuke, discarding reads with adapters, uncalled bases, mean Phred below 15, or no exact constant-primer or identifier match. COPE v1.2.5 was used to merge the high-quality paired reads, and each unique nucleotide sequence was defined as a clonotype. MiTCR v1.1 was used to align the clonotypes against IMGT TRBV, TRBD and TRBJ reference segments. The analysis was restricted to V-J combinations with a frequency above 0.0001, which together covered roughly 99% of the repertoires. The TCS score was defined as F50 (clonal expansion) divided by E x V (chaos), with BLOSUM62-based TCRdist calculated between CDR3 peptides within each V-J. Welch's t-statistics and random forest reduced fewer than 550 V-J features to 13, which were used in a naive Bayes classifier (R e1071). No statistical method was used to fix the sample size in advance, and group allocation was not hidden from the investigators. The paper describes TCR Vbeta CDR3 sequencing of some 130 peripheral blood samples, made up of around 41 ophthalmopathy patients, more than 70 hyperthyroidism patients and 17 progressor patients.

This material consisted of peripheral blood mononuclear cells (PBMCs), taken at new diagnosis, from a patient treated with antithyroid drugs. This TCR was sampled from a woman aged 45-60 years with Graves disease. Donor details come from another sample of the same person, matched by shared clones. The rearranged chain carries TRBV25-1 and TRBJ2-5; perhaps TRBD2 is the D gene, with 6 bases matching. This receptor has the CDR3 CASSESAGRWETQYF. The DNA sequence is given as TGTGCCAGCAGTGAATCGGCGGGAAGATGGGAGACCCAGTACTTC.